These 27 T cell receptor beta chains were sequenced from one sample in a study of blood T cell repertoires in COVID-19. TCRdb keeps only in-frame clones here, not all; method: immunoSEQ multiplex PCR. The sample includes around 340,000 clones, 88% seen only once; the top ten take just over 1%. The sample was PBMCs or T cells enriched from blood (not recorded which). The receptor set was obtained from a woman between 25 and 40 years old who had been exposed to COVID-19.

This clone was seen just once. This sequence joins TRBV28 and TRBJ2-7; 10 bases match TRBD2. V lost 3 bases, J lost 5 bases, and 13 bases stayed unmatched. This CDR3 spans 17 amino acids. CDR1 is MDHEN and CDR2 is SYDVKM in the germline V gene. The CDR3 is CASSFPPQLLAGDEQYF. The CDR3 bases are TGTGCCAGCAGTTTCCCCCCCCAGCTTCTAGCGGGAGACGAGCAGTACTTC.

The V call is TRBV27, the J call TRBJ2-2, with D possibly matching TRBD1 (5 bases). V dropped 3 bases and J dropped 4 bases, with 15 bases sitting between them. This CDR3 region has 16 residues. Germline values: CDR1 MNHEY, CDR2 SMNVEV (reference sequence). The CDR3 nucleotides are TGTGCCAGCAGTTTCCTCCAGACAGTACCCACCGGGGAGCTGTTTTTT. Amino acids: CASSFLQTVPTGELFF.

The chain combines TRBV12-5 with TRBJ1-2; the D gene is possibly TRBD1 (6 bases). There are 18 residues in the CDR3. Trimming pared 0 bases from V and 8 bases from J, leaving 25 bases between. Germline V gene data show CDR1 as LGHNT and CDR2 as FRNRAP. CDR3 residues: CASGLVHDLGAGGGGYTF. In DNA, the CDR3 is TGTGCTAGTGGTTTGGTACACGACCTGGGGGCCGGTGGAGGCGGCTACACCTTC.

The genes are TRBV19 and TRBJ2-7, with 7 bases identical to TRBD2. Trimming removed 3 bases from V and 3 bases from J; junction bases left unmatched: 5. Germline V gives CDR1 LNHDA, CDR2 SQIVND (reference sequence). CDR3 length: 14 residues. The CDR3 DNA sequence: TGTGCCAGTAGTATGAGGGCGGGAGTCTACGAGCAGTACTTC. This codes for CASSMRAGVYEQYF.

The sample holds one count of this clone. The chain has TRBV5-1 and TRBJ1-1; weak D call: TRBD1 (5 bases). The V gene lost 0 bases and the J gene lost 1 base, with 13 bases spanning the gap. From germline, CDR1 is SGHRS and CDR2 YFSETQ. The CDR3 is made up of 16 amino acids. As DNA, the CDR3 is TGCGCCAGCAGCTTGGCCGTCGGCAGGGCGAACACTGAAGCTTTCTTT. Translated, it gives CASSLAVGRANTEAFF.

The V and J genes are TRBV10-3 and TRBJ2-2, with D possibly matching TRBD1 (5 bases). V lost 0 bases and J 0 bases, leaving 14 bases between the germline ends. CDR1 ENHRY and CDR2 SYGVKD come from the germline V gene. The CDR3 length is 18 residues. CDR3 amino acids: CAISESLGRGANTGELFF. The CDR3 bases are TGTGCCATCAGTGAGTCCTTGGGGCGTGGAGCGAACACCGGGGAGCTGTTTTTT.

V is TRBV19 and J is TRBJ1-1; no firm D call. Germline values: CDR1 LNHDA, CDR2 SQIVND (reference sequence). The CDR3 is made up of 18 amino acids. Trimming shortened V by 1 base and J by 1 base, and 19 bases separated the two germline ends. Here the CDR3 reads CASSIGMWGGNGNTEAFF. The CDR3 DNA reads TGTGCCAGTAGTATAGGAATGTGGGGAGGAAACGGGAACACTGAAGCTTTCTTT.

This chain connects TRBV6-1 to TRBJ1-6; D is unresolved. The CDR3 has 16 amino acids. CDR1 is MNHNS, CDR2 SASEGT, per germline. V was pared by 0 bases and J by 5 bases, with 11 bases between. This chain's CDR3 is CASSEALGFNNSPLHF. DNA of the CDR3: TGTGCCAGCAGTGAAGCCCTAGGATTCAATAATTCACCCCTCCACTTT.

This clone was observed a handful of times. The chain employs TRBV4-2 and TRBJ2-7; D may be TRBD1 (6 bases). The V end was cut by 5 bases, the J end by 0 bases, with 11 bases between. Germline lookup yields CDR1 LGHNA and CDR2 YNFKEQ. CDR3 length: 14 residues. CDR3 DNA sequence: TGTGCCAGCAGCGGGGGCGGACCCTCCTACGAGCAGTACTTC. Residues: CASSGGGPSYEQYF.

This chain uses TRBV4-2 with TRBJ2-3; D gene uncertain. The ends were cut back, 0 bases at V and 6 bases at J, with 13 bases in the middle. Germline CDR1 and CDR2: LGHNA and YNFKEQ. CDR3 length equals 15 residues. For the CDR3, the DNA is TGTGCCAGCAGCCAAGAGGGCCCCGTAGGTGATACGCAGTATTTT. Its translation: CASSQEGPVGDTQYF.

The chain combines TRBV7-8 with TRBJ1-5; D gene unclear. Germline V gives CDR1 SGHVS, CDR2 FQNEAQ. V lost 5 bases, J lost 3 bases, and 20 bases lay in between. The CDR3 length is 17 residues. The CDR3 sequence is CASSPRGVLLANQPQHF. CDR3 DNA: TGTGCCAGCAGCCCCCGTGGAGTCCTCCTAGCCAATCAGCCCCAGCATTTT.

The CDR3 DNA sequence: TGTGCCAGCTCACGAACCTCCGGGACAGGGGGAGCTGCGAACACCGGGGAGCTGTTTTTT. Translating it yields CASSRTSGTGGAANTGELFF. This chain connects TRBV18 to TRBJ2-2; 11 nucleotides agree with TRBD1. With V trimmed by 4 bases and J by 0 bases, 13 bases remained unmatched. Germline V lookup: CDR1 KGHSH, CDR2 LQKENI. The CDR3 is 20 amino acids.

The chain couples TRBV11-2 to TRBJ2-2; maybe TRBD1 (7 bases). Looked up from germline, CDR1 is SGHAT and CDR2 is FQNNGV. This CDR3 has 16 amino acids. Trimming took off 4 bases at V and 4 bases at J, with 16 bases between the two ends. CDR3 bases: TGTGCCAGCAGCTCCTCGAGGGGGCGGGGCACCGGGGAGCTGTTTTTT. Its protein product is CASSSSRGRGTGELFF. Combining the CDR3 with reference TRBV11-2 and TRBJ2-2 gives the whole variable domain EAGVAQSPRYKIIEKRQSVAFWCNPISGHATLYWYQQILGQGPKLLIQFQNNGVVDDSQLPKDRFSAERLKGVDSTLKIQPAKLEDSAVYLCASSSSRGRGTGELFFGEGSRLTVL.

The chain's CDR3 is CASSAPPGTGNQPQHF. The CDR3 DNA follows: TGTGCCAGCAGCGCCCCGCCAGGGACAGGCAATCAGCCCCAGCATTTT. The chain carries TRBV11-3 and TRBJ1-5, with 7 bases fitting TRBD1. The V segment lost 5 bases and the J segment 2 bases; nucleotides outside the gene matches: 9. Germline-derived CDR1 and CDR2 are SGHNT and YENEEA. The CDR3 contains 16 residues.

This chain uses TRBV5-1 with TRBJ1-1, with D maybe TRBD1 (5 bases). CDR1 SGHRS and CDR2 YFSETQ come from the germline V gene. V was pared by 4 bases and J by 10 bases, with 20 bases between. This CDR3 is built from 14 residues. CDR3 amino acids: CASSLDTGVLGAFF. CDR3 nucleotides: TGCGCCAGCAGCCTAGACACGGGGGTACTCGGAGCTTTCTTT.

The chain is built from TRBV15 and TRBJ2-2; maybe TRBD2 (5 bases). This CDR3 is 15 amino acids long. Germline-derived CDR1 and CDR2 are LNHNV and YYDKDF (reference sequence). V lost 1 base to trimming and J lost 4 bases, with 10 bases between them. The CDR3 reads CATSRAGRSTGELFF. The CDR3 DNA reads as TGTGCCACCAGCAGAGCGGGAAGGAGCACCGGGGAGCTGTTTTTT.

The V gene is TRBV20-1, the J gene TRBJ2-7; 14 bases agree with TRBD2. Losses at the gene ends were 3 bases for V and 9 bases for J; bases not matched to a gene: 13. The CDR3 totals 16 residues. Germline values: CDR1 DFQATT, CDR2 SNEGSKA (reference sequence). The CDR3 DNA sequence: TGCAGTGCTAGTAGAGCCGGGACTAGCGGGGGTGTGGTGCAGTACTTC. The encoded protein is CSASRAGTSGGVVQYF.

This clone came up once. This sequence joins TRBV5-4 and TRBJ2-1; D uncertain. The CDR3 length is 14 residues. Trimming removed 4 bases from V and 9 bases from J, with 17 bases in between. Germline-derived CDR1 and CDR2 are SGHNT and YYREEE (reference sequence). CDR3 amino acids: CASSRVPRTSEQFF. CDR3 nucleotide sequence: TGTGCCAGCAGCCGAGTACCCCGAACGAGTGAGCAGTTCTTC.

The chain has TRBV7-9 and TRBJ2-7; D is perhaps TRBD1 (6 bases). The CDR3 is 16 amino acids. V dropped 1 base and J dropped 1 base, with 14 bases sitting between them. The germline gives CDR1 SEHNR, CDR2 FQNEAQ (reference sequence). CDR3 in amino acids: CASSLVDKQGSYEQYF. CDR3 nucleotides: TGTGCCAGCAGCTTAGTAGATAAACAGGGTTCCTACGAGCAGTACTTC.

The rearrangement joins TRBV10-2 to TRBJ1-4, with 11 bases that match TRBD1. Trimming took 6 bases from V and 7 from J; bases not matched to a gene: 7. The CDR3 totals 15 residues. Germline V gene lookup returns CDR1 WSHSY and CDR2 SAAADI. The CDR3 coding sequence is TGCGCCAGCAGAGAGGACAGGGGGCGAGTTGAAAAACTGTTTTTT. Its translation is CASREDRGRVEKLFF.

This rearrangement joins TRBV28 to TRBJ2-7, with D possibly TRBD2 on 7 matching bases. The CDR3 loop spans 17 amino acids. V gave up 7 bases and J gave up 1 base, with 23 bases separating them. Germline V gene data show CDR1 as MDHEN and CDR2 as SYDVKM. CDR3 in amino acids: CASTPDRSGALSYEQYF. The CDR3 nucleotides are TGTGCCAGCACCCCCGACAGGAGCGGGGCCCTGTCCTACGAGCAGTACTTC. Filled out from reference TRBV28 and TRBJ2-7, the complete variable domain reads DVKVTQSSRYLVKRTGEKVFLECVQDMDHENMFWYRQDPGLGLRLIYFSYDVKMKEKGDIPEGYSVSREKKERFSLILESASTNQTSMYLCASTPDRSGALSYEQYFGPGTRLTVT.

The chain uses TRBV24-1 and TRBJ2-2; 7 nucleotides agree with TRBD1. The germline gives CDR1 KGHDR, CDR2 SFDVKD. The CDR3 loop spans 15 amino acids. Trimming cost V 6 bases and J 0 bases; bases outside gene matches: 3. CDR3 in DNA: TGTGCCACCAGTCTGACAGGGTCGAACACCGGGGAGCTGTTTTTT. It codes for CATSLTGSNTGELFF.

V is TRBV5-1 and J is TRBJ2-7, with 10 nucleotides matching TRBD2. The CDR3 is 14 residues long. J was trimmed by 2 bases and V by 1 base; bases with no gene match: 0. From germline, CDR1 is SGHRS and CDR2 YFSETQ. CDR3 amino acids: CASSLTSGTYEQYF. Here the CDR3 DNA reads TGCGCCAGCAGCTTGACTAGCGGGACCTACGAGCAGTACTTC.

The gene calls are TRBV18 and TRBJ2-2, with TRBD2 matching 7 bases. The CDR3 totals 20 residues. The trim removed 4 bases at V and 1 base at J, leaving 18 bases unmatched. Germline CDR1 and CDR2: KGHSH and LQKENI. CDR3 coding DNA: TGTGCCAGCTCACGGTCCCAAGCGGGACCGGTCTTGGGGAACACCGGGGAGCTGTTTTTT. Protein sequence: CASSRSQAGPVLGNTGELFF.

This chain uses TRBV30 with TRBJ1-5; D gene ambiguous. Trimming removed 0 bases from V and 6 bases from J, with 12 bases in between. This CDR3 comprises 14 residues. In germline, CDR1 is GTSNPN, CDR2 SVGIG (reference sequence). The CDR3 loop reads CAWSVAHPGQPQHF. The CDR3, as DNA: TGTGCCTGGAGTGTGGCCCACCCGGGTCAGCCCCAGCATTTT.

The chain is built from TRBV12-3 or TRBV12-4 and TRBJ1-2, with D tentatively TRBD1 (6 bases). V lost 4 bases and J 3 bases, leaving 9 bases between the germline ends. The CDR3 length is 13 residues. CDR3 bases: TGTGCCAGCAGTTCCCAGGGGTACTATGGCTACACCTTC. Its translation is CASSSQGYYGYTF.

The V and J genes are TRBV28 and TRBJ2-6; D is possibly TRBD1 (6 bases). Germline CDR1 reads MDHEN; CDR2 reads SYDVKM. V lost 7 bases and J 2 bases, leaving 12 bases between the germline ends. The CDR3 has 15 residues. CDR3 nucleotides: TGTGCCAGCAAACAGGGCTGGCCTGGGGCCAACGTCCTGACTTTC. The encoded protein is CASKQGWPGANVLTF.